One sample yielded the 22 T cell receptor beta chains listed below, sequenced in a study of glioma-infiltrating T cells. Using RNA template, CDR3s of TCR alpha and beta were amplified with iRepertoire arm-PCR. Via MiXCR, TCRdb re-called the multiplex PCR reads, giving one row per CDR3 protein. The data show about 89,000 distinct CDR3 sequences, around a quarter seen once. Sequencing input: glioma tissue, nonneoplastic brain tissue, or PBMCs (not recorded which). These receptors originate from a human donor with low-grade glioma or glioblastoma, undergoing nonglioma brain surgery, or in good health (not recorded which).

Points on this clonotype: This may arise from a read error, as a much more abundant clone is one base away. The chain recombines TRBV5-1 with TRBJ1-5; the D is unclear. Germline V gives CDR1 SGHRS, CDR2 YFSETQ. V was shortened by 4 bases and J by 1 base, with 12 bases between the two germline ends. This CDR3 is 15 amino acids long. The CDR3 here is CASSLGKASNQPQHF. The CDR3 region has the DNA TGCGCCAGCAGCCTCGGGAAAGCAAGCAATCAGCCCCAGCATTTT.

The V and J genes are TRBV12-3 or TRBV12-4 and TRBJ1-5; D possibly corresponds to TRBD1 (5 bases). The ends were cut back, 0 bases at V and 4 bases at J, with 10 bases in the middle. The CDR3 spans 15 residues. As DNA, the CDR3 is TGTGCCAGCAGTTTAGCGGGGGAGGGAAATCAGCCCCAGCATTTT. Its translation: CASSLAGEGNQPQHF.

J is TRBJ2-1 and V is TRBV12-3 or TRBV12-4, with TRBD2 matching 13 bases. V shed 5 bases, J shed 14 bases, and the junction held 6 bases outside the gene matches. This CDR3 comprises 13 residues. CDR3 DNA: TGTGCCAGCAGTACCGGACTAGCGGGGGTTGAGTTCTTC. Its translation: CASSTGLAGVEFF.

Points on this clonotype: Just one base apart from a much larger clone, this may be a read error. The V and J genes are TRBV4-1 and TRBJ2-1; 13 bases are a match to TRBD2. CDR1 and CDR2 (germline): MGHRA, YSYEKL. The trim removed 0 bases at V and 6 bases at J, leaving 11 bases unmatched. This CDR3 comprises 19 residues. DNA of the CDR3: TGCGCCAGCAGCCAAGATCGTGGGAATACTAGCGGGAGGGGCAATGAGCAGTTCTTC. Protein product: CASSQDRGNTSGRGNEQFF.

Concerning this clonotype itself: This may be a read error: a much more frequent sequence differs by one nucleotide. This chain links TRBV2 with TRBJ2-1, with TRBD1 identical over 7 bases. Germline assignment: CDR1 SNHLY and CDR2 FYNNEI. CDR3 length equals 13 residues. Unmatched junction bases numbered 11, after V lost 6 bases and J lost 12 bases. CDR3 sequence (DNA): TGTGCCAGCAGGAGGGACAGCCATCCTGGGCAGTTCTTC. As protein: CASRRDSHPGQFF.

V is TRBV25-1 and J is TRBJ1-1; D remains ambiguous. Germline-derived CDR1 and CDR2 are MGHDK and SYGVNS. Trimming took 4 bases from V and 0 from J, leaving 18 bases between them. The CDR3 covers 17 residues. DNA for the CDR3: TGTGCCAGCAGTGTTAAGCGACTAGATCTAATGAACACTGAAGCTTTCTTT. Protein product: CASSVKRLDLMNTEAFF.

This clonotype was observed a few times. The chain combines TRBV19 with TRBJ2-7; possible D gene TRBD2, 7 bases. Germline CDR1 reads LNHDA; CDR2 reads SQIVND (reference sequence). Trimming cost V 3 bases and J 4 bases, with 16 bases left between them. The CDR3 length is 15 residues. CDR3 nucleotide sequence: TGTGCCAGTAGTATTTTGGCGGGGGCACGGTACGAGCAGTACTTC. It codes for CASSILAGARYEQYF.

This clonotype was seen more than once but under ten times. This rearrangement joins TRBV5-1 to TRBJ2-7, with a tentative D call TRBD1 (5 bases). This CDR3 spans 14 amino acids. Trimming removed 4 bases at V and 3 bases at J, with 14 bases between. The germline gives CDR1 SGHRS, CDR2 YFSETQ. The CDR3 reads CASSLLDSVYEQYF. CDR3 sequence (DNA): TGCGCCAGCAGCCTTTTAGACAGTGTCTACGAGCAGTACTTC. Filled out from reference TRBV5-1 and TRBJ2-7, the complete variable domain reads KAGVTQTPRYLIKTRGQQVTLSCSPISGHRSVSWYQQTPGQGLQFLFEYFSETQRNKGNFPGRFSGRQFSNSRSEMNVSTLELGDSALYLCASSLLDSVYEQYFGPGTRLTVT.

This clonotype was recorded many times. This chain uses TRBV27 with TRBJ2-7; possibly TRBD2 for D (5 bases). The CDR3 is 15 amino acids. CDR1 is MNHEY and CDR2 is SMNVEV in the germline V gene (reference sequence). V lost 5 bases to trimming and J lost 0 bases, with 14 bases between them. The CDR3 nucleotides read TGTGCCAGCAGTACCCAAACCGGGGTCTCCTACGAGCAGTACTTC. Encoded protein: CASSTQTGVSYEQYF.

Concerning this clonotype itself: This may arise from a read error, as a much more abundant clone is one base away. V is TRBV11-2 and J is TRBJ2-2; maybe TRBD2 (5 bases). Germline CDR1 is SGHAT and CDR2 is FQNNGV. There are 15 residues in the CDR3. Deletions cut 1 base from V and 4 bases from J, with 10 bases between. The CDR3 is CASSLVLGATGELFF. The CDR3 DNA is TGTGCCAGCAGCTTAGTACTGGGAGCCACCGGGGAGCTGTTTTTT.

This clonotype has a count of ten or more. This chain joins TRBV27 and TRBJ1-1; D call uncertain. V was clipped by 0 bases and J by 0 bases, with 11 bases between them. The germline gives CDR1 MNHEY, CDR2 SMNVEV (reference sequence). This CDR3 is built from 16 residues. CDR3 protein: CASSLSPGTMNTEAFF. CDR3 DNA: TGTGCCAGCAGTTTATCTCCCGGAACCATGAACACTGAAGCTTTCTTT.

Many counts were recorded for this clonotype. The chain joins TRBV5-1 to TRBJ1-1; D may be TRBD1 (5 bases). This CDR3 contains 14 residues. CDR1 and CDR2 from the germline V gene are SGHRS and YFSETQ. Trimming pared 7 bases from V and 0 bases from J, leaving 13 bases between. This chain's CDR3 is CASGHGTMNTEAFF. The DNA of the CDR3 is TGCGCCAGCGGACACGGGACTATGAACACTGAAGCTTTCTTT.

The sample holds many counts of this clonotype. The chain is built from TRBV7-2 and TRBJ1-2; D is possibly TRBD1 (6 bases). The germline gives CDR1 SGHTA, CDR2 FQGNSA. The length of the CDR3 is 14 residues. Trimming stripped 1 base from V and 4 bases from J, with 10 bases between. CDR3 in DNA: TGTGCCAGCAGCTTAGAACCACAGGGCTATGGCTACACCTTC. It encodes CASSLEPQGYGYTF.

This chain uses TRBV12-3 or TRBV12-4 with TRBJ2-1; D may be TRBD2 (6 bases). The CDR3 runs 15 residues. V was cut by 5 bases and J by 2 bases, with 13 bases left in between. The CDR3, as DNA: TGTGCCAGCAGTGGGGGACTCATTACCTACAATGAGCAGTTCTTC. This translates into CASSGGLITYNEQFF.

V is TRBV5-1 and J is TRBJ2-5; D may be TRBD1 (5 bases). Germline V gives CDR1 SGHRS, CDR2 YFSETQ. The V gene lost 2 bases and the J gene lost 1 base, with 9 bases spanning the gap. CDR3 length: 14 amino acids. The CDR3 protein is CASSFGTGQETQYF. The DNA of the CDR3 is TGCGCCAGCAGCTTCGGCACAGGCCAAGAGACCCAGTACTTC.

Comments on this clonotype: This could be a read error, since a much larger clone is one nucleotide away. The CDR3 DNA is TGTGCCAGCAGCGTTAGCGCGAGCGGAGAGACCCAGTACTTC. It codes for CASSVSASGETQYF. The rearrangement uses TRBV5-4 and TRBJ2-5; D might be TRBD2 (5 bases). The CDR3 has 14 amino acids. The V and J ends lost 4 bases and 4 bases respectively, with 14 bases between them. CDR1 is SGHNT and CDR2 is YYREEE in the germline V gene (reference sequence).

This clonotype was seen more than once but under ten times. This chain joins TRBV18 and TRBJ2-5, with no clear D. The length of the CDR3 is 13 residues. The ends were cut back, 5 bases at V and 3 bases at J, with 10 bases in the middle. Germline values: CDR1 KGHSH, CDR2 LQKENI. The CDR3 DNA reads TGTGCCAGCTCAACGCGAAGAGAAGAGACCCAGTACTTC. Translation gives CASSTRREETQYF.

This clonotype showed up just a few times. The chain links TRBV29-1 to TRBJ2-7; 8 bases fit TRBD1. This CDR3 has 14 amino acids. Germline loops: CDR1 SQVTM, CDR2 ANQGSEA. J lost 3 bases, V lost 4 bases, and 8 bases had no gene match. CDR3 loop: CSVADRGTRYEQYF. The CDR3 coding sequence is TGCAGCGTTGCTGACAGGGGTACCCGCTACGAGCAGTACTTC.

The CDR3 region is CASSPGLLETQYF. The CDR3 DNA follows: TGTGCCAGCTCACCAGGCCTGCTGGAGACCCAGTACTTC. This chain uses TRBV18 with TRBJ2-5; no reliable D call. CDR3 length equals 13 residues. Germline V lookup: CDR1 KGHSH, CDR2 LQKENI. The V end was cut by 2 bases, the J end by 5 bases, with 9 bases between.

This clonotype showed up many times. The chain combines TRBV12-3 or TRBV12-4 with TRBJ2-7, with 8 bases lining up with TRBD2. The ends lost 6 bases at V and 6 bases at J; junction bases unmatched: 10. The CDR3 spans 14 residues. The CDR3 sequence is CASSRTGTRSEQYF. CDR3 nucleotides: TGTGCCAGCAGCCGGACCGGGACTAGATCCGAGCAGTACTTC.

This clonotype appeared a few times. The CDR3 nucleotides read TGTGCCAGCAGCTCTGGACTAGCGGGAGTCAATGAGCAGTTCTTC. Translating it yields CASSSGLAGVNEQFF. This chain uses TRBV12-3 or TRBV12-4 with TRBJ2-1; 13 bases fit TRBD2. The CDR3 extends over 15 amino acids. The J segment lost 6 bases and the V segment lost 6 bases, leaving 5 bases of the junction unmatched.

The table lists this clonotype with a few counts. The genes are TRBV2 and TRBJ1-4, with D unresolved. Germline values: CDR1 SNHLY, CDR2 FYNNEI. The CDR3 consists of 14 residues. With 6 bases removed from V and 8 bases from J, the gap between germline ends came to 16 bases. The CDR3 reads CASSKGRVREKLFF. In DNA form, the CDR3 reads TGTGCCAGCAGCAAAGGGCGAGTCCGGGAAAAACTGTTTTTT.